In this sample, the clone carrying this TCR beta chain turned up once. J was trimmed by 7 bases and V by 1 base; bases with no gene match: 7. This CDR3 is built from 14 residues. In germline, CDR1 is SGHRS, CDR2 YFSETQ. The sample belongs to a study of blood T cell repertoires in COVID-19. TCRdb's table, derived via immunoSEQ multiplex PCR, lists solely in-frame clones and lacks some. The sample consists of a few hundred thousand clones, 80% to 90% of them appearing once. The gene calls are TRBV5-1 and TRBJ2-7; 8 bases fit TRBD1. Sequencing was carried out using PBMCs or T cells enriched from blood (not recorded which). This TCR derives from a man aged 30 to 39 who had recovered from COVID-19. The CDR3 coding sequence is TGCGCCAGCAGCTTGCAGGGGGCTTTGGAAGAGCAGTACTTC. The encoded protein is CASSLQGALEEQYF.